A selection of T cell receptor beta chains follows, all from one sample in a study of blood T cell repertoires in COVID-19. Sequencing was performed with immunoSEQ multiplex PCR; in TCRdb, only in-frame clones are kept and a portion is missing. Seen here are 150,000 to 200,000 clones, 75% to 85% observed once, and the top ten hold roughly 12%. Sample: peripheral blood. Source of these receptors: a woman at least 80 years old with COVID-19, enrolled during active disease. Each CDR3 is given with its conserved first and last residue. A D gene is named only where the DNA matches it firmly. Size is stated for part of the rows, as once, few or many counts, or as a class when the clone is expanded.

clone_size,v_call,d_call,j_call,cdr3_nt,cdr3_aa
-,TRBV11-3,-,TRBJ1-1,TGTGCCAGCAGCTTAGCCGGGGGGCAAGCTGAAGCTTTCTTT,CASSLAGGQAEAFF
-,TRBV5-1,TRBD2,TRBJ2-1,TGCGCCAGCAGCCCAAGCGGGGGTATCTACAATGAGCAGTTCTTC,CASSPSGGIYNEQFF
-,TRBV15,-,TRBJ2-2,TGTGCCACCAGCACTGGTGAGGTGGTCGGGGAGCTGTTTTTT,CATSTGEVVGELFF
once,TRBV7-9,TRBD1,TRBJ1-5,TGTGCCAGCGGCGTGGGACAGGGCCAGGGGCCCCAGCATTTT,CASGVGQGQGPQHF
-,TRBV15,-,TRBJ1-6,TGTGCCACCAGCAGGGAAGACGGTGGGAGCTCCTATAATTCACCCCTCCACTTT,CATSREDGGSSYNSPLHF
once,TRBV5-6,-,TRBJ2-5,TGTGCCAGCAGCTTATTAACAGGGCAAGAGACCCAGTACTTC,CASSLLTGQETQYF
-,TRBV10-2,TRBD1,TRBJ1-2,TGCGCCAGCACTCCGACAGGGGTCTATGGCTACACCTTC,CASTPTGVYGYTF
-,TRBV5-4,-,TRBJ2-1,TGTGCCAGCAGCTTGAGGGGTGGGCACTACAATGAGCAGTTCTTC,CASSLRGGHYNEQFF
-,TRBV2,TRBD1,TRBJ1-1,TGTGCCAGCGGACAGGGGGTCGTTTTTTGGAACACTGAAGCTTTCTTT,CASGQGVVFWNTEAFF
-,TRBV27,TRBD2,TRBJ2-7,TGTGCCAGCAGTTTAAGCGGGAGGGCAGCTTACGAGCAGTACTTC,CASSLSGRAAYEQYF
-,TRBV29-1,-,TRBJ1-1,TGCAGCGTTGCCGGAGGGAACACTGAAGCTTTCTTT,CSVAGGNTEAFF
-,TRBV7-9,-,TRBJ2-5,TGTGCCAGCAGCTTAGAGGGGTACAGTGCCCAGTACTTC,CASSLEGYSAQYF
-,TRBV4-2,-,TRBJ1-1,TGTGCCAGCAGCCAAGATCACCGGGGTCGGAGGACTGAAGCTTTCTTT,CASSQDHRGRRTEAFF
-,TRBV7-9,TRBD2,TRBJ2-3,TGTGCCAGCAGCTTAACGGGGGGGCCGGGAGATACGCAGTATTTT,CASSLTGGPGDTQYF
-,TRBV6-5,TRBD1,TRBJ1-6,TGTGCCAGCAGTTATCGGGGACAGGGGGTGCGATCACCCCTCCACTTT,CASSYRGQGVRSPLHF
-,TRBV5-1,-,TRBJ1-6,TGCGCCAGCAGCTTGGGGACTTATAATTCACCCCTCCACTTT,CASSLGTYNSPLHF
-,TRBV11-3,TRBD1,TRBJ1-1,TGTGCCAGCAGCCCCGGGACAGGGAACACTGAAGCTTTCTTT,CASSPGTGNTEAFF
-,TRBV6-6,TRBD1,TRBJ2-1,TGTGCCAGCAGTTACACTGGGACAGGGGACAATGAGCAGTTCTTC,CASSYTGTGDNEQFF
-,TRBV19,-,TRBJ2-6,TGTGCCAGTAGTGCCTCCGGGACAACGTCTGGGGCCAACGTCCTGACTTTC,CASSASGTTSGANVLTF
-,TRBV5-1,TRBD1,TRBJ2-7,TGCGCCAGCAGCTTGCTAGGGACAGGCGCAACCTACGAGCAGTACTTC,CASSLLGTGATYEQYF
few,TRBV9,-,TRBJ2-2,TGTGCCAGCAGCCCCCCAACCGGGGAGCTGTTTTTT,CASSPPTGELFF
-,TRBV2,-,TRBJ1-3,TGTGCCAGCATCGAGACAGGTGGAAACACCATATATTTT,CASIETGGNTIYF
-,TRBV3-1/TRBV3-2,-,TRBJ2-1,TGTGCCAGCAGCCTCGAGCGGACCACCTACAATGAGCAGTTCTTC,CASSLERTTYNEQFF